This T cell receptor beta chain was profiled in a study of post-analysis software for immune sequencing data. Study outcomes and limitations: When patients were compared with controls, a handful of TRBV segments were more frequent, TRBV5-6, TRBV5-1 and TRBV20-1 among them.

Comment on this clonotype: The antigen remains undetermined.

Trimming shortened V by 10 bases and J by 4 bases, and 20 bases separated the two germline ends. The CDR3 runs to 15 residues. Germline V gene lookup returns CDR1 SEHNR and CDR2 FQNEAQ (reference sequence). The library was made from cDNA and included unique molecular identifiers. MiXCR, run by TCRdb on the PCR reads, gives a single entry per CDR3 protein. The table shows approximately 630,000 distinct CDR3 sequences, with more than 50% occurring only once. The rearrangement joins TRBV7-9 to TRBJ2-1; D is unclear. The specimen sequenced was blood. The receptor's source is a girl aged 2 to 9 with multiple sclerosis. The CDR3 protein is CATTTPGTSYNEQFF. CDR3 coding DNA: TGTGCCACTACCACACCGGGTACCTCTTACAATGAGCAGTTCTTC.